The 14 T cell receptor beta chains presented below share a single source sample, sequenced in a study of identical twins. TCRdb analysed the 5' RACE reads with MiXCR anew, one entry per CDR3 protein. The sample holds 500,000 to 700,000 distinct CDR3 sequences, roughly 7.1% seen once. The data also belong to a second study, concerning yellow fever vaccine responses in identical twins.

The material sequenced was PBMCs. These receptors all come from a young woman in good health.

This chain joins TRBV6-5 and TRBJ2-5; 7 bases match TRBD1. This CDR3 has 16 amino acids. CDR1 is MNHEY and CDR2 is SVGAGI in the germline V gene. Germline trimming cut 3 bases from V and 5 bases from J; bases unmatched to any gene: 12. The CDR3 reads CASSYTRTGPSETQYF. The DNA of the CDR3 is TGTGCCAGCAGTTATACAAGGACAGGCCCAAGCGAGACCCAGTACTTC.

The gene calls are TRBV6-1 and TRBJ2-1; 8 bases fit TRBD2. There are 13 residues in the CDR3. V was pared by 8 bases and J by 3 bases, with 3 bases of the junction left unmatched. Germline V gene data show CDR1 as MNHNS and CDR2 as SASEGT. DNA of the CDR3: TGTGCCAGCTGGCGGGGGGACTACAATGAGCAGTTCTTC. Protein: CASWRGDYNEQFF.

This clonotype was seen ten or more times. CDR3 loop: CASSVGPLDTQYF. The CDR3 nucleotides read TGTGCCAGCAGCGTAGGGCCCCTGGATACGCAGTATTTT. The V gene is TRBV9, the J gene TRBJ2-3; D unresolved. Germline CDR1 SGDLS, CDR2 YYNGEE. The V and J ends lost 0 bases and 6 bases respectively, with 8 bases between them. This CDR3 spans 13 amino acids.

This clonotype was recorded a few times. CDR3 bases: TGCAGTGCCGACGGGACAGGGTATCAGCCCCAGCATTTT. It specifies CSADGTGYQPQHF. J is TRBJ1-5 and V is TRBV20-1; 9 bases match TRBD1. Germline V gene data show CDR1 as DFQATT and CDR2 as SNEGSKA (reference sequence). V trimming: 6 bases; J trimming: 5 bases; junction bases outside the gene matches: 5. This CDR3 region has 13 residues.

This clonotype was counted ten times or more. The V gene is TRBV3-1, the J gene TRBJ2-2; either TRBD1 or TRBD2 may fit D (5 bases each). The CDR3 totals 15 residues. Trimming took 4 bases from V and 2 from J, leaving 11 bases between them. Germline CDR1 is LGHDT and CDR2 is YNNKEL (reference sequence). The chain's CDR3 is CASSRYGANTGELFF. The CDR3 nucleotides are TGTGCCAGCAGCCGATACGGGGCAAACACCGGGGAGCTGTTTTTT.

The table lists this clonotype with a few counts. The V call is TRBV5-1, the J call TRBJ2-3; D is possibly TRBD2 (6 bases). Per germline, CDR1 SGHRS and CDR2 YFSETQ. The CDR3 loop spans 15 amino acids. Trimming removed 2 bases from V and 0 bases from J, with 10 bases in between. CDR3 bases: TGCGCCAGCAGCTTCGGGGGACCGAGCACAGATACGCAGTATTTT. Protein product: CASSFGGPSTDTQYF.

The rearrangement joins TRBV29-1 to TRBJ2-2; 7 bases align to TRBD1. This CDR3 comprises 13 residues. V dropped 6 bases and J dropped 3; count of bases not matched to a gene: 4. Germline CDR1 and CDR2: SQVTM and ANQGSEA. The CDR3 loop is CSVGDRYTGELFF. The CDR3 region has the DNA TGCAGCGTGGGGGACAGATACACCGGGGAGCTGTTTTTT.

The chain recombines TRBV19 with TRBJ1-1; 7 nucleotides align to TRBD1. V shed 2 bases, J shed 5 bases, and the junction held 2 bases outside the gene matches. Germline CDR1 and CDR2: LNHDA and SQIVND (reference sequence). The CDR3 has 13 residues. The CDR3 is CASSIWGQTEAFF. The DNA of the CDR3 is TGTGCCAGTAGTATATGGGGACAGACTGAAGCTTTCTTT.

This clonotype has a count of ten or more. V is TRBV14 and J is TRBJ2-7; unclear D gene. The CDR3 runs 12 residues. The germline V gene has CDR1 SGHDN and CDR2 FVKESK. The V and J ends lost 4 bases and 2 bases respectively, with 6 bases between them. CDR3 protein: CASSPNPYEQYF. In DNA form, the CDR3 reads TGTGCCAGCAGCCCGAACCCCTACGAGCAGTACTTC.

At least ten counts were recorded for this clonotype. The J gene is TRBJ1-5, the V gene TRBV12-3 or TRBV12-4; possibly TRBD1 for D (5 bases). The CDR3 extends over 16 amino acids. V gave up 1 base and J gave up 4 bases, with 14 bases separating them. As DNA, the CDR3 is TGTGCCAGCAGTTTAGTTGGGAGGGGAGGGAATCAGCCCCAGCATTTT. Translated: CASSLVGRGGNQPQHF.

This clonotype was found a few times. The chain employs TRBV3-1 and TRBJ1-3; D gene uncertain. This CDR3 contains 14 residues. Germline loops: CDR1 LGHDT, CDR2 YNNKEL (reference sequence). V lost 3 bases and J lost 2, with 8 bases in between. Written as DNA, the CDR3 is TGTGCCAGCAGCCACGCAGTTACTGGAAACACCATATATTTT. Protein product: CASSHAVTGNTIYF.

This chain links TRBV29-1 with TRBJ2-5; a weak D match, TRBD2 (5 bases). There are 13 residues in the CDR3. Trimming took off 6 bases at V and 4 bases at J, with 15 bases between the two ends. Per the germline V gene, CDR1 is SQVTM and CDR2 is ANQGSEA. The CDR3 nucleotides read TGCAGCGTCGTTGTGTGGGCGGGAGAGACCCAGTACTTC. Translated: CSVVVWAGETQYF.

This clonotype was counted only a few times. This chain's CDR3 is CASRETSGQETQYF. CDR3 nucleotides: TGTGCCAGCAGAGAAACTAGCGGCCAAGAGACCCAGTACTTC. The rearrangement links TRBV2 to TRBJ2-5; 8 nucleotides agree with TRBD2. This CDR3 is 14 amino acids long. The V and J ends lost 6 bases and 1 base, in that order; junction bases with no gene match: 4. Germline CDR1 is SNHLY and CDR2 is FYNNEI.

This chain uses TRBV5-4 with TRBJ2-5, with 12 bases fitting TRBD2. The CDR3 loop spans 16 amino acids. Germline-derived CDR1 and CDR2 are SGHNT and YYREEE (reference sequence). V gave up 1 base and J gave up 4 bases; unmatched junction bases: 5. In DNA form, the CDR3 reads TGTGCCAGCAGCTTGAGTCTAGCGGGGGGGCCAGAGACCCAGTACTTC. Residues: CASSLSLAGGPETQYF. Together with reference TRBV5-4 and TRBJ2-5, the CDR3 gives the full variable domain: ETGVTQSPTHLIKTRGQQVTLRCSSQSGHNTVSWYQQALGQGPQFIFQYYREEENGRGNFPPRFSGLQFPNYSSELNVNALELDDSALYLCASSLSLAGGPETQYFGPGTRLLVL.